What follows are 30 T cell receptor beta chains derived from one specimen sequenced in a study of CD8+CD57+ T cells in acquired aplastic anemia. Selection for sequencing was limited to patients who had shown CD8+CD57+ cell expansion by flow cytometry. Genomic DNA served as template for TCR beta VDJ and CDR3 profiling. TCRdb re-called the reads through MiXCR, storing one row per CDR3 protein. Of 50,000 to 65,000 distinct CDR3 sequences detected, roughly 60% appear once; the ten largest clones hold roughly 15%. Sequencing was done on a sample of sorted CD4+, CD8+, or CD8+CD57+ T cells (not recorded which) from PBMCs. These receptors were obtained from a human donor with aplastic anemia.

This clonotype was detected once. CDR3 loop: CASRFSASYTDTQYF. CDR3 in DNA: TGTGCCAGTAGGTTCAGCGCCTCTTACACAGATACGCAGTATTTT. The chain employs TRBV19 and TRBJ2-3, with no clear D. Trimming took 6 bases from V and 2 from J, leaving 15 bases between them. The CDR3 spans 15 residues. Per the germline V gene, CDR1 is LNHDA and CDR2 is SQIVND (reference sequence).

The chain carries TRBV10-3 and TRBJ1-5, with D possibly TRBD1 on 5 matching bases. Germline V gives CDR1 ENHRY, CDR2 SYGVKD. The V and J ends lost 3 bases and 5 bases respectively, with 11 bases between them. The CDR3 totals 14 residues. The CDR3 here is CAISDRQGDQPQHF. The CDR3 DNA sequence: TGTGCCATCAGTGACCGCCAGGGAGATCAGCCCCAGCATTTT.

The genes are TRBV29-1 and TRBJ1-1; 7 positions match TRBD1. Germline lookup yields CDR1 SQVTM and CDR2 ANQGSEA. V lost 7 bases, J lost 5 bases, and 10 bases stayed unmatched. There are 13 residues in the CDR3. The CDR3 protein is CSGRTGYATEAFF. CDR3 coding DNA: TGCAGCGGACGGACAGGTTATGCGACTGAAGCTTTCTTT. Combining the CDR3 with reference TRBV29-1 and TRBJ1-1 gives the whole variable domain SAVISQKPSRDICQRGTSLTIQCQVDSQVTMMFWYRQQPGQSLTLIATANQGSEATYESGFVIDKFPISRPNLTFSTLTVSNMSPEDSSIYLCSGRTGYATEAFFGQGTRLTVV.

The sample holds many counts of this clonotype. The CDR3 sequence is CASSDGQGVGRYQETQYF. CDR3 bases: TGTGCCAGCAGTGACGGACAGGGGGTAGGAAGGTACCAAGAGACCCAGTACTTC. The chain links TRBV2 to TRBJ2-5, with 10 positions matching TRBD1. Germline values: CDR1 SNHLY, CDR2 FYNNEI. The CDR3 sequence is 18 residues long. The V and J ends lost 3 bases and 0 bases, in that order; junction bases with no gene match: 10.

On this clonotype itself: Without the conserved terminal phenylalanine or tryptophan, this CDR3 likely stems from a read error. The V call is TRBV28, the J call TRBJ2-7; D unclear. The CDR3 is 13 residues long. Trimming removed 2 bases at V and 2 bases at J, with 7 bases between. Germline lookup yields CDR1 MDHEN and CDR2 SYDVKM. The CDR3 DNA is TGTGCCAGCAGTTTAAGCACGCCCTACGAGCAGTACCTC. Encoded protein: CASSLSTPYEQYL.

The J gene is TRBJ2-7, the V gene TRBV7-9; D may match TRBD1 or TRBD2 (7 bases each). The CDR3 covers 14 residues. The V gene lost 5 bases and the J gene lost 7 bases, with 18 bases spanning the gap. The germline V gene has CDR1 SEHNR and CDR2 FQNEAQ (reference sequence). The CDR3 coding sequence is TGTGCCAGCAGCCCAGGGGGGGGGAGCGGTGAGCAGTACGTC. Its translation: CASSPGGGSGEQYV.

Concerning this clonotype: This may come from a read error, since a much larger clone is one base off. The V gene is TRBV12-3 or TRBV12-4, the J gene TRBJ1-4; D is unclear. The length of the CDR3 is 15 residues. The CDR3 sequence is CDSSPDMTLREKLFF. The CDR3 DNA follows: TGTGACAGCAGTCCCGACATGACCCTTAGGGAAAAACTGTTTTTT.

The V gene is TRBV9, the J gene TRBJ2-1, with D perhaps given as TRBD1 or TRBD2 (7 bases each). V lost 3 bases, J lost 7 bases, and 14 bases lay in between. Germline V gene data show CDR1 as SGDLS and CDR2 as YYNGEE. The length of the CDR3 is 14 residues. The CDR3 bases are TGTGCCAGCAGCGAGACTAGCAGGGGGAATGAGCAGTTCTTC. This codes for CASSETSRGNEQFF.

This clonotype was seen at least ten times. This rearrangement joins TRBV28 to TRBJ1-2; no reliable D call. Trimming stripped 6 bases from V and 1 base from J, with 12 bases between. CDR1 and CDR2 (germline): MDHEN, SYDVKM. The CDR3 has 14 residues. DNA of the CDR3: TGTGCCAGCAGGCCTCAGGAGAGTAACTATGGCTACACCTTC. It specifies CASRPQESNYGYTF.

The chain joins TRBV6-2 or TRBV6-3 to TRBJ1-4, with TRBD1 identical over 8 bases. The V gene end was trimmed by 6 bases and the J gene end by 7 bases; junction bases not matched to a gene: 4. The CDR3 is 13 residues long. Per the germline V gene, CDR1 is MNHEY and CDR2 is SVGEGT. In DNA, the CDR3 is TGTGCCAGCAGCCCCGGACAGGGTGAAAAACTGTTTTTT. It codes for CASSPGQGEKLFF.

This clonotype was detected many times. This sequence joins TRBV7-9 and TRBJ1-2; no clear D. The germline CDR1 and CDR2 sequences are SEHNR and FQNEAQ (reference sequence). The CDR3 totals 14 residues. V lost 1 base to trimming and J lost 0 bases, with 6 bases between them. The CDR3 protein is CASSLVLSNYGYTF. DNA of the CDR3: TGTGCCAGCAGCTTAGTTCTATCTAACTATGGCTACACCTTC.

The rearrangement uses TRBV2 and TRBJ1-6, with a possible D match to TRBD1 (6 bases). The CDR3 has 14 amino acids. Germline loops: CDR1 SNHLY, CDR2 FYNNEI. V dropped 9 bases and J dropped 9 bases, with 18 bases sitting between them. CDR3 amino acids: CASLTTGSASPLHF. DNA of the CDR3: TGTGCCAGTTTAACTACAGGGTCGGCTTCACCCCTCCACTTT.

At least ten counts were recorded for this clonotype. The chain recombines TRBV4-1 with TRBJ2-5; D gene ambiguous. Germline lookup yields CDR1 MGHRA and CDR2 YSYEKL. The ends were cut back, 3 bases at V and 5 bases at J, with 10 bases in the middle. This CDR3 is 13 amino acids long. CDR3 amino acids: CASSHPPSETQYF. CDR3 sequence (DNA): TGCGCCAGCAGCCATCCCCCCTCCGAGACCCAGTACTTC.

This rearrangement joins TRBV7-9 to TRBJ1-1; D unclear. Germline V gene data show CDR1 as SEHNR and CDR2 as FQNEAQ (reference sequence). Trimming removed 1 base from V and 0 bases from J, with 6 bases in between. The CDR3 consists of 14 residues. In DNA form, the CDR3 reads TGTGCCAGCAGCTTAGTGGCGGTGAACACTGAAGCTTTCTTT. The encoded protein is CASSLVAVNTEAFF.

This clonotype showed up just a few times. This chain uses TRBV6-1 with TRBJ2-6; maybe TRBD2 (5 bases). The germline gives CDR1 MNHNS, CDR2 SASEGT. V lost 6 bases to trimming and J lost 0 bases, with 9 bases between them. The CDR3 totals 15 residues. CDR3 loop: CASSDGDSGANVLTF. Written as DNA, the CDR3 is TGTGCCAGCAGCGACGGGGACTCTGGGGCCAACGTCCTGACTTTC.

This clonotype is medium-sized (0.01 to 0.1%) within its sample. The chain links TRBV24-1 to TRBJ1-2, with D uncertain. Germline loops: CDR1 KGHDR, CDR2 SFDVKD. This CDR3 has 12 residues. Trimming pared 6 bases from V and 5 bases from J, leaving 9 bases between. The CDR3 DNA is TGTGCCACCAGTTCGCCCGGGTATGGCTACACCTTC. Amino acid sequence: CATSSPGYGYTF.

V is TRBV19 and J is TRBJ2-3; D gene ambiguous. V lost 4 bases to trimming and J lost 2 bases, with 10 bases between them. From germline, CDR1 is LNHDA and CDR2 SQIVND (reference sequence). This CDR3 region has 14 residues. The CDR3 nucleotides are TGTGCCAGTAGTAACCGTTTTTCCACAGATACGCAGTATTTT. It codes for CASSNRFSTDTQYF.

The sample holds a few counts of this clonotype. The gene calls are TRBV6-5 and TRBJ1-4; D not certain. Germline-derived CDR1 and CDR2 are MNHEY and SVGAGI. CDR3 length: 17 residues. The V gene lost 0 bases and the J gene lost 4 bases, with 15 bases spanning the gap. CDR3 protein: CASSYSETVIVNEKLFF. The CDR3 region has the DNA TGTGCCAGCAGTTACTCCGAAACTGTGATAGTTAATGAAAAACTGTTTTTT.

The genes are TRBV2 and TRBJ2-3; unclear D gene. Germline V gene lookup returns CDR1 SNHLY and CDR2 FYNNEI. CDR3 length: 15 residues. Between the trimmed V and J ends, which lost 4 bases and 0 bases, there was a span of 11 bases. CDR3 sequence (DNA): TGTGCCAGCAGTGGCGCGACATCTAGCACAGATACGCAGTATTTT. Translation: CASSGATSSTDTQYF.

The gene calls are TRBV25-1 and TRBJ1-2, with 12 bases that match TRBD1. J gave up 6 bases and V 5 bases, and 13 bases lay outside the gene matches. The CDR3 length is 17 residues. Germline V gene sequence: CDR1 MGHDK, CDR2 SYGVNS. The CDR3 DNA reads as TGTGCCAGCAGTTACTCCGGGACAGGGGGCGCGAAACATGGCTACACCTTC. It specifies CASSYSGTGGAKHGYTF.

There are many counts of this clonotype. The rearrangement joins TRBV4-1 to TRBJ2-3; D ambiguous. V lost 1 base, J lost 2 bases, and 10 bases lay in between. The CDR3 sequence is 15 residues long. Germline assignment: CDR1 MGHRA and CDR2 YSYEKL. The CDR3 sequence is CASSQGVADTDTQYF. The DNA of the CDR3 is TGCGCCAGCAGCCAAGGAGTTGCGGACACAGATACGCAGTATTTT.

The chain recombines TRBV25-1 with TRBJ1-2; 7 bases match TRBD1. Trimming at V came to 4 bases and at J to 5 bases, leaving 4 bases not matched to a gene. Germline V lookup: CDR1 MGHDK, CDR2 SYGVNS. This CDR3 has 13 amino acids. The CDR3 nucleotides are TGTGCCAGCAGTGTGACAGGGTTGTATGGCTACACCTTC. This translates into CASSVTGLYGYTF.

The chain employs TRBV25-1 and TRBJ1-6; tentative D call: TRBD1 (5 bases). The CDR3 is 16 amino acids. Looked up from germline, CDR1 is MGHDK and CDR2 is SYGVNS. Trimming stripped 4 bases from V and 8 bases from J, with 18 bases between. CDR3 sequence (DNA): TGTGCCAGCAGTGTAGGCAGGGTCCGGCCGGATTCACCCCTCCACTTT. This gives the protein CASSVGRVRPDSPLHF. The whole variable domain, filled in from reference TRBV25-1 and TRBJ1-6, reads EADIYQTPRYLVIGTGKKITLECSQTMGHDKMYWYQQDPGMELHLIHYSYGVNSTEKGDLSSESTVSRIRTEHFPLTLESARPSHTSQYLCASSVGRVRPDSPLHFGNGTRLTVT.

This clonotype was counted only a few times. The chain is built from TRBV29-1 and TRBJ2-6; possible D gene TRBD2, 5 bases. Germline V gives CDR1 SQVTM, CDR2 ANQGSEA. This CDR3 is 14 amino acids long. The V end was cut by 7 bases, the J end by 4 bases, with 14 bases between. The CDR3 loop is CSALAPTGANVLTF. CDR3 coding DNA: TGCAGCGCCCTAGCCCCGACCGGGGCCAACGTCCTGACTTTC.

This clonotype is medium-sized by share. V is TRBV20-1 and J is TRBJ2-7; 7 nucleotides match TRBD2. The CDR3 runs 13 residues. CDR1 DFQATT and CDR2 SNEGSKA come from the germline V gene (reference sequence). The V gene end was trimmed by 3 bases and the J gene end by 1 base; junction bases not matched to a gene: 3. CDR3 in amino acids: CSARGRESYEQYF. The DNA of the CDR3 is TGCAGTGCTAGGGGGAGGGAGTCCTACGAGCAGTACTTC.

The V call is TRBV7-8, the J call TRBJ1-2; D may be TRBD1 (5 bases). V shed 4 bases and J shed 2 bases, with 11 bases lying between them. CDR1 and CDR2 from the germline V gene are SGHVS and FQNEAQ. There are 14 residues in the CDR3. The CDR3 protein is CASSSFGGNYGYTF. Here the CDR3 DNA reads TGTGCCAGCAGCTCGTTCGGGGGGAACTATGGCTACACCTTC.

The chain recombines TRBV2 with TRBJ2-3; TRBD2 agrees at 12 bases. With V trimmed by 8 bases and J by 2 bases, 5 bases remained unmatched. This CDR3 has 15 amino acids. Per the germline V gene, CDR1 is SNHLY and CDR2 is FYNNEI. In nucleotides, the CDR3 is TGTGCCAGCGGCGGACTAGCGGGGATCACAGATACGCAGTATTTT. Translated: CASGGLAGITDTQYF.

CDR3 DNA: TGTGCCATCAGTATTACTAGCGGCATATCCTACGAGCAGTACTTC. Translated: CAISITSGISYEQYF. This chain links TRBV10-3 with TRBJ2-7; 8 positions match TRBD2. CDR3 size: 15 residues. Looked up from germline, CDR1 is ENHRY and CDR2 is SYGVKD. The junction had 7 bases not matched to a gene; V was cut back by 5 bases and J by 1 base.

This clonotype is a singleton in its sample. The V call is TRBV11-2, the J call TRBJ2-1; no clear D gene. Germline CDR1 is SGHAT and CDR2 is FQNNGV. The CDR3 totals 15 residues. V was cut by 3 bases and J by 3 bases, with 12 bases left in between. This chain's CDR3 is CASSFRRNNYNEQFF. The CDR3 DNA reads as TGTGCCAGCAGCTTCAGGCGGAATAACTACAATGAGCAGTTCTTC.

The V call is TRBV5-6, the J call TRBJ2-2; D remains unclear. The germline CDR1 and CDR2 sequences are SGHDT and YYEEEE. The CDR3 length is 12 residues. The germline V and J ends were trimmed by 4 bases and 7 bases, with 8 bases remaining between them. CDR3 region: CASSPLVGELFF. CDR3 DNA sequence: TGTGCCAGCAGCCCCCTGGTCGGGGAGCTGTTTTTT.